The sequence of this TCR beta chain was determined in a study of early stage breast cancer tumors. Across the whole study: Among roughly 12 ER+/PR+/HER2- tumors, eight were ductal, four lobular. Roughly 9.4-fold was the mean read coverage per sample.

TCRdb's copy holds only in-frame clones and misses some; the assay was immunoSEQ multiplex PCR. The sample holds around 60,000 clones, about 74% seen once. This CDR3 is built from 11 residues. Trimming removed 5 bases from V and 6 bases from J, with 8 bases in between. CDR1 and CDR2 from the germline V gene are MNHNS and SASEGT. This clone has just one count. What it binds is not known. Broader study findings: Enriched TCRB sequences shared across patients were mostly commonly generated sequences. Unsorted bulk genomic DNA sequencing lacked pairing and functional marker data.

The sequence was collected from a person between 30 and 45 years old with breast cancer. The sample was blood. The chain combines TRBV6-1 with TRBJ2-7, with a possible D match to TRBD1 (5 bases). The CDR3 sequence is CASSFTGEQYF. The DNA for the CDR3 is TGTGCCAGCAGTTTCACAGGCGAGCAGTACTTC.